The 22 T cell receptor beta chains below were found in one sample sequenced in a study of blood T cell repertoires in COVID-19. The protocol was immunoSEQ multiplex PCR, while the TCRdb copy is restricted to in-frame clones and leaves out a portion. Found here are a few hundred thousand clones, approximately 90% of them singletons; the top ten hold more than 1.5%. What was sequenced was PBMCs or T cells enriched from blood (not recorded which). The receptors here all came from a man aged 40-49 years who had recovered from COVID-19.

The CDR3 spells CAISAGGAGNQPQHF. The CDR3, as DNA: TGTGCCATCAGCGCCGGCGGGGCTGGCAATCAGCCCCAGCATTTT. This chain joins TRBV10-3 and TRBJ1-5, with D perhaps matching TRBD1 (5 bases). Germline-derived CDR1 and CDR2 are ENHRY and SYGVKD. CDR3 length equals 15 residues. V lost 6 bases, J lost 2 bases, and 14 bases lay in between.

V and J are TRBV19 and TRBJ2-3, with D uncertain. Germline CDR1 reads LNHDA; CDR2 reads SQIVND (reference sequence). CDR3 length: 14 amino acids. The V end lost 3 bases, the J end lost 0 bases, and 7 bases lay between the germline ends. CDR3 DNA: TGTGCCAGTAGTATTCGGTCTAGCACAGATACGCAGTATTTT. This sequence encodes CASSIRSSTDTQYF.

The gene calls are TRBV7-8 and TRBJ2-7; 7 nucleotides agree with TRBD1. CDR1 SGHVS and CDR2 FQNEAQ come from the germline V gene. This CDR3 region has 13 residues. The ends lost 5 bases at V and 1 base at J; junction bases unmatched: 2. CDR3 sequence (DNA): TGTGCCAGCAGCGTGGGACAGTCCTACGAGCAGTACTTC. Protein product: CASSVGQSYEQYF.

V usage is TRBV19 and J usage is TRBJ2-3, with TRBD2 identical over 10 bases. CDR1 LNHDA and CDR2 SQIVND come from the germline V gene (reference sequence). The V segment lost 4 bases and the J segment 1 base; nucleotides outside the gene matches: 2. The CDR3 contains 15 residues. CDR3: CASSTTSGGTDTQYF. CDR3 coding DNA: TGTGCCAGTAGTACCACTAGCGGGGGCACAGATACGCAGTATTTT.

The genes are TRBV27 and TRBJ2-7; 10 bases are shared with TRBD2. The CDR3 is 14 amino acids. Germline V gene sequence: CDR1 MNHEY, CDR2 SMNVEV (reference sequence). The V segment lost 6 bases and the J segment 5 bases; nucleotides outside the gene matches: 7. CDR3 bases: TGTGCCAGCAGCAAACTAGCGGGACCCCACGAGCAGTACTTC. It encodes CASSKLAGPHEQYF.

The gene calls are TRBV18 and TRBJ1-1; 8 nucleotides align to TRBD1. V gave up 0 bases and J gave up 8 bases; unmatched junction bases: 2. The CDR3 runs 13 residues. Germline values: CDR1 KGHSH, CDR2 LQKENI. The CDR3 region has the DNA TGTGCCAGCTCACCACCCGGGACAGGCGAAGCTTTCTTT. It is translated as CASSPPGTGEAFF.

This clone is a singleton in its sample. V is TRBV11-2 and J is TRBJ2-1; 7 nucleotides agree with TRBD2. This CDR3 has 15 residues. The V gene's germline CDR1 is SGHAT and CDR2 FQNNGV. V lost 2 bases to trimming and J lost 5 bases; unmatched junction nucleotides: 6. In DNA, the CDR3 is TGTGCCAGCAGCTTAACAGCGGGAATTAACAATGAGCAGTTCTTC. It yields the protein CASSLTAGINNEQFF.

V and J are TRBV23-1 and TRBJ1-1; D is unclear. TRBV23-1 is recorded as an ORF, its role being uncertain. Trimming pared 3 bases from V and 3 bases from J, leaving 8 bases between. CDR3 length equals 13 residues. CDR3: CASSQEAHTEAFF. The CDR3 DNA follows: TGCGCCAGCAGTCAGGAGGCCCACACTGAAGCTTTCTTT.

V is TRBV5-6 and J is TRBJ1-2; a possible D gene is TRBD1 (5 bases). The ends were cut back, 5 bases at V and 8 bases at J, with 13 bases in the middle. Germline CDR1 SGHDT, CDR2 YYEEEE. The CDR3 is made up of 12 amino acids. The CDR3 sequence: CASREEGHGYTF. CDR3 nucleotides: TGTGCCAGCAGAGAGGAGGGGCACGGCTACACCTTC.

This sequence joins TRBV12-3 or TRBV12-4 and TRBJ1-1; the D is unclear. The CDR3 is 11 residues long. V was pared by 8 bases and J by 7 bases, with 11 bases between. The CDR3 nucleotides read TGTGCCAGCCGCAAGGCAGGTGAAGCTTTCTTT. This gives the protein CASRKAGEAFF.

This chain joins TRBV5-1 and TRBJ2-3; TRBD2 matches at 8 bases. The CDR3 totals 17 residues. With 1 base clipped from V and 0 bases from J, the junction kept 7 bases outside the gene matches. Germline assignment: CDR1 SGHRS and CDR2 YFSETQ. CDR3 loop: CASSLTRSGGSTDTQYF. CDR3 in DNA: TGCGCCAGCAGCTTGACCCGAAGCGGGGGAAGCACAGATACGCAGTATTTT.

V is TRBV19 and J is TRBJ2-7; D not certain. The germline V gene has CDR1 LNHDA and CDR2 SQIVND (reference sequence). The germline V and J ends were trimmed by 3 bases and 0 bases, with 9 bases remaining between them. CDR3 size: 14 residues. This chain's CDR3 is CASSILSNSYEQYF. CDR3 sequence (DNA): TGTGCCAGTAGTATTCTGAGCAACTCCTACGAGCAGTACTTC.

The rearrangement links TRBV7-8 to TRBJ1-1; TRBD1 aligns across 8 bases. V was clipped by 3 bases and J by 0 bases; unmatched bases: 9. CDR3 size: 17 residues. In germline, CDR1 is SGHVS, CDR2 FQNEAQ. As DNA, the CDR3 is TGTGCCAGCAGCTTGGTTACAGGGGGGAACTTGAACACTGAAGCTTTCTTT. Encoded protein: CASSLVTGGNLNTEAFF.

This clone was seen more than once but under ten times. The rearrangement uses TRBV3-1 (or the pseudogene TRBV3-2) and TRBJ2-5; D may be TRBD2 (6 bases). CDR1 and CDR2 (germline): LGHDT, YNNKEL (reference sequence). The CDR3 runs to 13 residues. Trimming took off 5 bases at V and 2 bases at J, with 9 bases between the two ends. The CDR3 protein is CASSAGTQETQYF. CDR3 coding DNA: TGTGCCAGCAGCGCCGGGACTCAAGAGACCCAGTACTTC.

This clone was counted a single time. V usage is TRBV4-1 and J usage is TRBJ1-3; D gene unclear. With 4 bases removed from V and 0 bases from J, the gap between germline ends came to 13 bases. Germline lookup yields CDR1 MGHRA and CDR2 YSYEKL. The length of the CDR3 is 16 residues. CDR3 protein: CASSRQDLGSGNTIYF. The CDR3 nucleotides are TGCGCCAGCAGCCGGCAGGATTTGGGCTCTGGAAACACCATATATTTT.

J is TRBJ2-3 and V is TRBV6-1; the D gene is possibly TRBD1 (5 bases). V shed 3 bases and J shed 2 bases, with 12 bases lying between them. CDR3 length: 15 residues. CDR1 is MNHNS and CDR2 is SASEGT in the germline V gene. The CDR3 nucleotides are TGTGCCAGCAGTGAGGGGCTTAGGGCCACAGATACGCAGTATTTT. Residues: CASSEGLRATDTQYF.

The rearrangement uses TRBV25-1 and TRBJ2-7, with D perhaps matching TRBD2 (6 bases). The V end was cut by 11 bases, the J end by 4 bases, with 12 bases between. Germline CDR1 reads MGHDK; CDR2 reads SYGVNS. The CDR3 contains 11 residues. The CDR3 sequence is CAARGSYEQYF. CDR3 bases: TGTGCCGCCCGGGGGAGTTACGAGCAGTACTTC.

V is TRBV2 and J is TRBJ2-1, with 7 bases aligning to TRBD2. CDR3 length equals 14 residues. Losses at the gene ends were 6 bases for V and 4 bases for J; bases not matched to a gene: 6. Per the germline V gene, CDR1 is SNHLY and CDR2 is FYNNEI. The CDR3 region is CASSPRLAYNEQFF. The CDR3 nucleotides read TGTGCCAGCAGCCCCCGACTAGCTTACAATGAGCAGTTCTTC.

This chain connects TRBV2 to TRBJ2-7; weak D call: TRBD2 (5 bases). The CDR3 runs to 15 residues. The germline V and J ends were trimmed by 6 bases and 3 bases, with 18 bases remaining between them. Per germline, CDR1 SNHLY and CDR2 FYNNEI. The CDR3 region is CASRMAGGSYYEQYF. The CDR3 nucleotides are TGTGCCAGCAGAATGGCGGGTGGATCGTACTACGAGCAGTACTTC. The complete variable domain, with remaining parts taken from reference TRBV2 and TRBJ2-7, reads EPEVTQTPSHQVTQMGQEVILRCVPISNHLYFYWYRQILGQKVEFLVSFYNNEISEKSEIFDDQFSVERPDGSNFTLKIRSTKLEDSAMYFCASRMAGGSYYEQYFGPGTRLTVT.

The J gene is TRBJ1-2, the V gene TRBV10-1; 12 nucleotides align to TRBD1. Germline CDR1 and CDR2: WNHNN and SYGVQD (reference sequence). The V gene end was trimmed by 6 bases and the J gene end by 6 bases; junction bases not matched to a gene: 17. CDR3 length equals 18 residues. The CDR3 protein is CASRMLGTGGLQGDGYTF. Here the CDR3 DNA reads TGCGCCAGCAGGATGCTCGGGACAGGGGGCCTCCAGGGGGATGGCTACACCTTC.

J is TRBJ2-7 and V is TRBV7-9, with 7 nucleotides matching TRBD1. Germline V CDR1 and CDR2: SEHNR, FQNEAQ (reference sequence). The CDR3 has 12 amino acids. Germline trimming cut 6 bases from V and 5 bases from J; bases unmatched to any gene: 4. CDR3 sequence reads: CASRQTGDEQYF. Here the CDR3 DNA reads TGTGCCAGCAGGCAAACAGGGGACGAGCAGTACTTC.

J is TRBJ1-4 and V is TRBV19, with 9 bases fitting TRBD1. This CDR3 is 14 amino acids long. V was clipped by 10 bases and J by 8 bases; unmatched bases: 11. Germline V gene data show CDR1 as LNHDA and CDR2 as SQIVND (reference sequence). This CDR3 reads CATHRGHSGEKLFF. CDR3 DNA: TGTGCCACACACAGGGGGCACAGCGGGGAAAAACTGTTTTTT. The variable domain in full, with the rest retrieved from reference TRBV19 and TRBJ1-4, is DGGITQSPKYLFRKEGQNVTLSCEQNLNHDAMYWYRQDPGQGLRLIYYSQIVNDFQKGDIAEGYSVSREKKESFPLTVTSAQKNPTAFYLCATHRGHSGEKLFFGSGTQLSVL.